The source of this TCR beta chain is a study of CD8+ T cells in alopecia areata. Looking at the study overall: Tofacitinib ran for 6 to 18 months before 6 months off drug.

Overall study results and limits: Greater clonality was observed in lesional scalp samples, especially alopecia totalis/universalis, versus normal scalp. Tofacitinib significantly lowered scalp clonality and expanded CD8+ clones among the top 100.

RNA was extracted and reverse transcribed into cDNA as the sequencing template. Only in-frame clones appear in the TCRdb table, and some are missing; sequencing was by immunoSEQ multiplex PCR. The table records over 150,000 clones, roughly 50% of them present only once. Worth noting for this clone: Its antigen is undetermined. The junction departs from the called germline gene at one end, perhaps through a read error. This sample includes further DNA sequences coding for the same CDR3.

CDR1 and CDR2 (germline): SNHLY, FYNNEI. The length of the CDR3 is 17 residues. Treatment here: oral pan-JAK inhibitor, 5-10 mg twice daily. The study team obtained lesional scalp punch biopsies and peripheral blood from alopecia areata patients. The sequences come from CD8+ T cells sorted from blood, collected at week 24, from a patient treated with tofacitinib. This chain joins TRBV2 and TRBJ1-2, with a weak D call TRBD1 (5 bases). This TCR was sampled from a human donor with alopecia areata. The DNA for the CDR3 is TGTGCCAGCAGTGAGGGTAGAGGGACCGAGCTATTTATAGGCTACACTTTC. Translating gives CASSEGRGTELFIGYTF.